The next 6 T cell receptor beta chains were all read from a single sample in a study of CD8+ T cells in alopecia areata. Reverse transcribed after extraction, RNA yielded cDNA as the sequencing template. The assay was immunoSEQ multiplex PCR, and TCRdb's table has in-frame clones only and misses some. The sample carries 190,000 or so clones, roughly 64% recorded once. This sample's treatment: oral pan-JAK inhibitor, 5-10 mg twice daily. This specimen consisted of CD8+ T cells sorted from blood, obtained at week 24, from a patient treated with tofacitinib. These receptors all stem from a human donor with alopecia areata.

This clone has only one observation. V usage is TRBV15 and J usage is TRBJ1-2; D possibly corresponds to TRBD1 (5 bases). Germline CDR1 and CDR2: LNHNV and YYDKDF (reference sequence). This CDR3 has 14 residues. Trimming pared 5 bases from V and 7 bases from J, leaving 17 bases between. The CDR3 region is CATSRGNSGGGYTF. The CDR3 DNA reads TGTGCCACCAGCCGGGGGAATTCGGGGGGTGGCTACACCTTC.

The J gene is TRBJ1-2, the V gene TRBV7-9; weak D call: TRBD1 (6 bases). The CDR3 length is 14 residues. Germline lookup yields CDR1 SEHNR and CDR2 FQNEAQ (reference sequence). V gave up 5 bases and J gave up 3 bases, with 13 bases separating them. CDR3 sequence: CASSTRQVHYGYTF. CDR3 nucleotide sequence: TGTGCCAGCAGCACGCGACAGGTCCACTATGGCTACACCTTC.

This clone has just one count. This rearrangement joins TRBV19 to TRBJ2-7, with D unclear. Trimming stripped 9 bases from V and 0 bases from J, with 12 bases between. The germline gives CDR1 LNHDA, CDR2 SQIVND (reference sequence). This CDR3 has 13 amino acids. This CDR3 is CASSSLYSYEQYF. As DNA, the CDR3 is TGTGCCAGCTCCAGCTTATACTCCTACGAGCAGTACTTC.

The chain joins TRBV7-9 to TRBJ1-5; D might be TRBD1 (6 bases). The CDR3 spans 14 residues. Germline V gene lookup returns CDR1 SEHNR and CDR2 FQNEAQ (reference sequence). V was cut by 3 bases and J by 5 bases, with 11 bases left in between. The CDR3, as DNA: TGTGCCAGCAGCTTCACGGACAGCGATCAGCCCCAGCATTTT. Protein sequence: CASSFTDSDQPQHF.

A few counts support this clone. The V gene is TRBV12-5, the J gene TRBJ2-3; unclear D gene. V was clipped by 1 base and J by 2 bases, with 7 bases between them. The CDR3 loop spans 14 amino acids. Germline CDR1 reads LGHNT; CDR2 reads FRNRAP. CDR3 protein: CASGLDKVTDTQYF. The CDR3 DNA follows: TGTGCTAGTGGTTTGGACAAAGTCACAGATACGCAGTATTTT.

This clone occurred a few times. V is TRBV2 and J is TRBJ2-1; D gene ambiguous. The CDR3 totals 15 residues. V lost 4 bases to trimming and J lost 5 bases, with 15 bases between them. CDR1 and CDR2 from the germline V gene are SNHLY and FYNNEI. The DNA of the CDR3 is TGTGCCAGCAGTGCGGAACCCTTTGGAAACAATGAGCAGTTCTTC. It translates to CASSAEPFGNNEQFF.